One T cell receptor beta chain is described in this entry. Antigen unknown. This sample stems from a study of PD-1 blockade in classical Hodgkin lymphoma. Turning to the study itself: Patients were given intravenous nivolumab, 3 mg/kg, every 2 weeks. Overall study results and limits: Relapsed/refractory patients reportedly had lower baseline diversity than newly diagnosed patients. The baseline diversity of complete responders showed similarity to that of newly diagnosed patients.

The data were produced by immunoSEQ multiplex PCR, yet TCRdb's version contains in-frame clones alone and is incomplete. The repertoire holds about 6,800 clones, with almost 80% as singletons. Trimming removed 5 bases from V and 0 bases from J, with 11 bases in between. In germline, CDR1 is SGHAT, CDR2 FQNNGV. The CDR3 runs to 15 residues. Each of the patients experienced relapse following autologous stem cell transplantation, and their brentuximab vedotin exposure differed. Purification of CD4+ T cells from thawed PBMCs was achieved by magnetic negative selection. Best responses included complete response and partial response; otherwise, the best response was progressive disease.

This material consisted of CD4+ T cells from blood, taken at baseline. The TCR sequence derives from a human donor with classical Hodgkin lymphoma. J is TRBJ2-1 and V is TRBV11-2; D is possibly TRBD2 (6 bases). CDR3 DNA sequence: TGTGCCAGCAGCCTACGGAGGGGCTCCTACAATGAGCAGTTCTTC. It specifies CASSLRRGSYNEQFF.